One and the same sample provided the 11 T cell receptor beta chains below, sequenced in a study of T-cell memory formation after mild COVID-19. MiXCR was run by TCRdb on the 5' RACE reads, yielding one entry per CDR3 protein. The data contain about 250,000 distinct CDR3 sequences, roughly 15% of them singletons. The source material was PBMCs or a T cell subset sorted from them (not recorded which). The receptors were gathered from a man younger than 35 who had mild COVID-19 (a few samples of this study predate the infection). Cell type and time point are not known.

The V gene is TRBV4-1, the J gene TRBJ1-5; D unresolved. The V end lost 1 base, the J end lost 4 bases, and 8 bases lay between the germline ends. CDR1 is MGHRA and CDR2 is YSYEKL in the germline V gene. This CDR3 region has 14 residues. The CDR3 coding sequence is TGCGCCAGCAGCCAAGTGCGGAGAAATCAGCCCCAGCATTTT. It codes for CASSQVRRNQPQHF.

This clonotype was seen many times. The chain recombines TRBV5-1 with TRBJ2-2; 8 bases line up with TRBD2. This CDR3 comprises 15 residues. Germline loops: CDR1 SGHRS, CDR2 YFSETQ. The V gene end was trimmed by 0 bases and the J gene end by 6 bases; junction bases not matched to a gene: 4. CDR3 DNA sequence: TGCGCCAGCAGCTTGGAATTTAGCGGGGCCGGGGAGCTGTTTTTT. This sequence encodes CASSLEFSGAGELFF.

This clonotype came up a few times. Compared with germline, one end of the junction differs, possibly owing to a read error. The rearrangement links TRBV7-7 to TRBJ2-5, with D perhaps TRBD1 or TRBD2 (6 bases each). Germline CDR1 is SSHAT and CDR2 is FNYEAQ (reference sequence). The CDR3 consists of 15 residues. The CDR3 is CASSADRGPQETQYF. The CDR3 DNA follows: TGTGCTAGCAGCGCGGACCGGGGGCCCCAAGAGACCCAGTACTTC.

This clonotype was picked up a small number of times. V is TRBV6-2 or TRBV6-3 and J is TRBJ2-2, with D hard to call. CDR3 size: 13 residues. The germline gives CDR1 MNHEY, CDR2 SVGEGT. Trimming pared 7 bases from V and 2 bases from J, leaving 8 bases between. CDR3 nucleotides: TGTGCCAGCACTGGGGTTAACACCGGGGAGCTGTTTTTT. The encoded protein is CASTGVNTGELFF.

This clonotype was counted only a few times. The chain links TRBV15 to TRBJ2-7; 7 positions match TRBD1. From germline, CDR1 is LNHNV and CDR2 YYDKDF (reference sequence). The CDR3 contains 15 residues. The V and J ends lost 7 bases and 12 bases, in that order; junction bases with no gene match: 21. The chain's CDR3 is CATIDGEQGRNRAYF. The CDR3 DNA reads TGTGCCACCATAGACGGGGAACAGGGGAGAAATCGGGCGTACTTC.

This clonotype was observed a handful of times. The V gene is TRBV5-1, the J gene TRBJ1-6; 9 bases are shared with TRBD1. In germline, CDR1 is SGHRS, CDR2 YFSETQ. The CDR3 totals 14 residues. V was clipped by 4 bases and J by 7 bases; unmatched bases: 3. The chain's CDR3 is CASSPGTGNSPLHF. CDR3 DNA: TGCGCCAGCAGCCCCGGGACAGGGAATTCACCCCTCCACTTT.

This clonotype was recorded many times. The chain joins TRBV5-1 to TRBJ1-1; no reliable D call. Germline CDR1 is SGHRS and CDR2 is YFSETQ. The V gene lost 4 bases and the J gene lost 3 bases, with 10 bases spanning the gap. This CDR3 is built from 13 residues. CDR3 nucleotide sequence: TGCGCCAGCAGCCCAAGAATGGACACTGAAGCTTTCTTT. Translating gives CASSPRMDTEAFF.

This clonotype came up many times. The chain is built from TRBV3-1 and TRBJ2-2, with D possibly matching TRBD2 (5 bases). CDR3 length: 14 residues. The germline CDR1 and CDR2 sequences are LGHDT and YNNKEL (reference sequence). Trimming took 6 bases from V and 4 from J, leaving 12 bases between them. The CDR3 nucleotides read TGTGCCAGCAGTCGAGGGTCCGGCACCGGGGAGCTGTTTTTT. It codes for CASSRGSGTGELFF.

This clonotype was seen more than once but under ten times. This chain joins TRBV12-3 or TRBV12-4 and TRBJ2-2; D gene unclear. This CDR3 is built from 15 residues. Trimming left V 7 bases short and J 4 bases short, with 16 bases between. CDR3 residues: CASTPHIRPTGELFF. CDR3 nucleotides: TGTGCCAGCACCCCCCACATTCGGCCCACCGGGGAGCTGTTTTTT.

This clonotype has a handful of counts. The chain employs TRBV7-3 and TRBJ2-7; 10 bases agree with TRBD1. The CDR3 sequence is 15 residues long. Germline values: CDR1 SGHTA, CDR2 FQGTGA. V lost 6 bases to trimming and J lost 1 base; unmatched junction nucleotides: 6. CDR3 residues: CASSLRGQGSYEQYV. The CDR3 bases are TGTGCCAGCAGTTTGAGGGGACAGGGGTCCTACGAGCAGTACGTC.

The sample holds a few counts of this clonotype. V and J are TRBV7-2 and TRBJ2-2; D unresolved. The CDR3 runs to 17 residues. CDR1 and CDR2 from the germline V gene are SGHTA and FQGNSA. The V and J ends lost 1 base and 5 bases respectively, with 17 bases between them. CDR3 sequence (DNA): TGTGCCAGCAGCTTAGACGGCCGGCAGAGACGTACCGGGGAGCTGTTTTTT. This translates into CASSLDGRQRRTGELFF.